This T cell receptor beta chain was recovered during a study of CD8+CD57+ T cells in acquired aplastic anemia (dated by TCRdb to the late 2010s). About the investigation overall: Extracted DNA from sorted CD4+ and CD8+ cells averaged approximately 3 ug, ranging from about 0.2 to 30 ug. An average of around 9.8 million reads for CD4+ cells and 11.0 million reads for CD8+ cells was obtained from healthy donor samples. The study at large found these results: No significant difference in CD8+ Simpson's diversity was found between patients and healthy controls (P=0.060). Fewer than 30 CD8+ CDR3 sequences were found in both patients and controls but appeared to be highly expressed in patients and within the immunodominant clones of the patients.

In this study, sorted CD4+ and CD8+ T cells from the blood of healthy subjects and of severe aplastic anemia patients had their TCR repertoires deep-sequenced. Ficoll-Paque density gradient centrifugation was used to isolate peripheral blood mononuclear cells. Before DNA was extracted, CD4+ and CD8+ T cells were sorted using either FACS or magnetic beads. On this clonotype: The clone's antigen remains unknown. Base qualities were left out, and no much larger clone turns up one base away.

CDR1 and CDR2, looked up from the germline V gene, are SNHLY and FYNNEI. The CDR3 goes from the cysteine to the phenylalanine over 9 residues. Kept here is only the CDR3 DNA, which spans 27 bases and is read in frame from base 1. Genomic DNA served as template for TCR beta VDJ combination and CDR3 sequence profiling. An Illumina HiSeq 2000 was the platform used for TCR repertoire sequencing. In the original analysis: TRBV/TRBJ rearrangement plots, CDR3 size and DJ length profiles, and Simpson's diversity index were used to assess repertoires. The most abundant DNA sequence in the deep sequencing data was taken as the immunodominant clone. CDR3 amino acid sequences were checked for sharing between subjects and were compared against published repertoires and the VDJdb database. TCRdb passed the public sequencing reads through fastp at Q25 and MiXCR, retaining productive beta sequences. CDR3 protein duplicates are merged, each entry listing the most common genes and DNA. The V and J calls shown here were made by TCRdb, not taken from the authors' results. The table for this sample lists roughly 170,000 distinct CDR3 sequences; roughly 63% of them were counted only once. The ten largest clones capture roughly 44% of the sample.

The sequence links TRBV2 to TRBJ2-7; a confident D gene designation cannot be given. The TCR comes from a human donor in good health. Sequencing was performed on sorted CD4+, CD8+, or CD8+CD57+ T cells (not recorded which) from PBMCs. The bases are TGTGCTAACCACTACGAGCAGTACTTC. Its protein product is CANHYEQYF.